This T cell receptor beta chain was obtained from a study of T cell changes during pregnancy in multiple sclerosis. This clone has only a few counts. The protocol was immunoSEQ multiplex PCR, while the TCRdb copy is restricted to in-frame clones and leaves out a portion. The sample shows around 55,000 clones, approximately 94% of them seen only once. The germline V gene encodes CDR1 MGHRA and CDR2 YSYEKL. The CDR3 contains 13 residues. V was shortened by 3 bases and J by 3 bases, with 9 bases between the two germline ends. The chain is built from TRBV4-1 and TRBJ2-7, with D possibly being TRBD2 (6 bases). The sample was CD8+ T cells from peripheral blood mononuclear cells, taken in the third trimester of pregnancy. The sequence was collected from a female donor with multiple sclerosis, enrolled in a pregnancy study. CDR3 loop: CASSHGRIYEQYF. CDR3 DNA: TGCGCCAGCAGCCACGGGAGAATCTACGAGCAGTACTTC.